The clone carrying this TCR beta chain showed up many times. Its antigen is unknown. This entry comes from a study of T cells in Graves' hyperthyroidism and ophthalmopathy. Trimming cost V 1 base and J 3 bases, with 7 bases left between them. The CDR3 length is 13 residues. The study's findings and limits: Blood held most thyroid clonotypes expanded above 0.001 frequency.

Exclusion followed for patients with uncontrolled infection, other autoimmune disease, pregnancy or lactation. RNA transcripts gave rise to amplified TCR beta CDR3 regions. The study used the HTBI primer set for a first-round RT-PCR of the TCR CDR3. In TCRdb, the multiplex PCR reads were re-called with MiXCR into one record per CDR3 protein. The data contain 300,000 to 350,000 distinct CDR3 sequences, about a sixth of them singletons. This chain joins TRBV12-3 or TRBV12-4 and TRBJ2-7, with D unclear. This clonotype was sampled from a woman between 35 and 50 years old with Graves' ophthalmopathy. The sequenced sample consisted of blood. This CDR3 is CASSLGAHYEQYF. CDR3 coding DNA: TGTGCCAGCAGTTTAGGTGCGCACTACGAGCAGTACTTC.